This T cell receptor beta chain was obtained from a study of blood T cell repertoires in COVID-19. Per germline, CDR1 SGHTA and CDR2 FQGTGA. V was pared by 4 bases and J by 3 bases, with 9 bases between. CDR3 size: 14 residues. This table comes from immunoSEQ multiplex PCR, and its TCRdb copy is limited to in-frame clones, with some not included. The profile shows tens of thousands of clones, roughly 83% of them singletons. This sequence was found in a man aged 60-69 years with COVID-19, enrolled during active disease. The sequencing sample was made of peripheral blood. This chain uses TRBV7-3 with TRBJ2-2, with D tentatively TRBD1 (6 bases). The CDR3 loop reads CASSSGQHTGELFF. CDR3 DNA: TGTGCCAGCAGCTCGGGACAACACACCGGGGAGCTGTTTTTT.